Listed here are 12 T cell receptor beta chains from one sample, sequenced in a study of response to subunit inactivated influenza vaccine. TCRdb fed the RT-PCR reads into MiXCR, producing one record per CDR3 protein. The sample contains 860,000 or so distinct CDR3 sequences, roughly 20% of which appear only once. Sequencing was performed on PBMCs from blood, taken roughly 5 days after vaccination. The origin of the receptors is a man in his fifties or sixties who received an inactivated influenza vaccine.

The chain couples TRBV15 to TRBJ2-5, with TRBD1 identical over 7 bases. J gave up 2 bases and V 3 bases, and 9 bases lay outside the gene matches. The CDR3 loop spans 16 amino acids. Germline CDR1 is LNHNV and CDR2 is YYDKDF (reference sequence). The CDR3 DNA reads TGTGCCACCAGCAGGGAGGTACAGGGGACGCAAGAGACCCAGTACTTC. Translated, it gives CATSREVQGTQETQYF. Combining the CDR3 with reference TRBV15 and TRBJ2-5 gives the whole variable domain DAMVIQNPRYQVTQFGKPVTLSCSQTLNHNVMYWYQQKSSQAPKLLFHYYDKDFNNEADTPDNFQSRRPNTSFCFLDIRSPGLGDTAMYLCATSREVQGTQETQYFGPGTRLLVL.

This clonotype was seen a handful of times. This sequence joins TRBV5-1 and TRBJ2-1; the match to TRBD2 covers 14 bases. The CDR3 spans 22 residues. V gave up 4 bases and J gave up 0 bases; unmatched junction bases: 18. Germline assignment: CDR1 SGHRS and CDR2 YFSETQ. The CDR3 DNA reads TGCGCCAGCAGCGGGATCTCCGGGACTAGCGGGGGCGTGATCAGCTCCTACAATGAGCAGTTCTTC. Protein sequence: CASSGISGTSGGVISSYNEQFF.

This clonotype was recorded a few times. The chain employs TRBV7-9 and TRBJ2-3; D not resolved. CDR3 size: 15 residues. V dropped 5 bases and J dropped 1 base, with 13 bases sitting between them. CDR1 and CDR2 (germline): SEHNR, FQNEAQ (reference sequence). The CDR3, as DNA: TGTGCCAGCAGCATCAGGAGCCTCCGCACAGATACGCAGTATTTT. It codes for CASSIRSLRTDTQYF.

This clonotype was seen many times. Here the CDR3 DNA reads TGTGCCAGCAGCAAAGCGACTCTAAACGAGCAGTACTTC. It yields the protein CASSKATLNEQYF. This chain connects TRBV12-3 or TRBV12-4 to TRBJ2-7, with no clear D. CDR3 size: 13 residues. The V and J ends lost 6 bases and 5 bases respectively, with 14 bases between them.

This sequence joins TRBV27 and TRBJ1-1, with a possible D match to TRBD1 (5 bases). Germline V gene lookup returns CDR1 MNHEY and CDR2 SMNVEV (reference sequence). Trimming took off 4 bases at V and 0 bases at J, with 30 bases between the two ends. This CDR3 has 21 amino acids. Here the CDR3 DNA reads TGTGCCAGCAGTTCCTTAGCGCACTTGGGGCGGGCGGCGATCCTGAACACTGAAGCTTTCTTT. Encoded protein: CASSSLAHLGRAAILNTEAFF.

The CDR3 loop reads CASSVDGTGNTEAFF. The CDR3 bases are TGTGCCAGCAGCGTAGACGGGACAGGTAACACTGAAGCTTTCTTT. V and J are TRBV9 and TRBJ1-1; 8 nucleotides align to TRBD1. V was clipped by 0 bases and J by 2 bases; unmatched bases: 3. Germline CDR1 SGDLS, CDR2 YYNGEE. The CDR3 runs to 15 residues. The full variable domain, completed using reference TRBV9 and TRBJ1-1, is DSGVTQTPKHLITATGQRVTLRCSPRSGDLSVYWYQQSLDQGLQFLIQYYNGEERAKGNILERFSAQQFPDLHSELNLSSLELGDSALYFCASSVDGTGNTEAFFGQGTRLTVV.

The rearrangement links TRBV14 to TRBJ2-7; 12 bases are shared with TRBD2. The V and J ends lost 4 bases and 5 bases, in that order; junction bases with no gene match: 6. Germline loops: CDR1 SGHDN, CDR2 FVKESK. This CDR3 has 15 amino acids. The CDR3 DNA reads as TGTGCCAGCAGCCGAACTAGCGGGAGGTACCACGAGCAGTACTTC. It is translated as CASSRTSGRYHEQYF.

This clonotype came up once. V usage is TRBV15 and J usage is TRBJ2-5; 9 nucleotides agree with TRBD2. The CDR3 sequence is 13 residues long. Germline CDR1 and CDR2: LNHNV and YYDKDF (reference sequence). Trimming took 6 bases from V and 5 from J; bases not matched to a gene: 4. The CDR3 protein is CATRSGLAETQYF. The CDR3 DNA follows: TGTGCCACCAGATCCGGACTAGCGGAGACCCAGTACTTC.

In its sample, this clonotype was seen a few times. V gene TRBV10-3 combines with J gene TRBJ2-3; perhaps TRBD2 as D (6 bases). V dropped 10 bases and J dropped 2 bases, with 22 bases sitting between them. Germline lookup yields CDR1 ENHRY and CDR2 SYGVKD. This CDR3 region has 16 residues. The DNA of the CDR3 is TGTGCCACCCGATTAAGAGGGGACTCACTCACAGATACGCAGTATTTT. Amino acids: CATRLRGDSLTDTQYF.

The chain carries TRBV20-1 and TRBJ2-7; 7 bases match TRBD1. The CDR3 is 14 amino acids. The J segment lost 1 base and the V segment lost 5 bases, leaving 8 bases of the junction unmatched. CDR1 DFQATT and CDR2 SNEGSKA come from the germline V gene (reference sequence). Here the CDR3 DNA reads TGCAGTGCTGAGGCCAACAGGGGATCCTACGAGCAGTACTTC. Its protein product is CSAEANRGSYEQYF.

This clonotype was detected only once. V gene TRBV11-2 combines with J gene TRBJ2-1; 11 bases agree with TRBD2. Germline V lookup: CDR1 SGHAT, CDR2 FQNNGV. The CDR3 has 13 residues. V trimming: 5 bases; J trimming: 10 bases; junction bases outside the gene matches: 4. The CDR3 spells CASSHGLAGEQFF. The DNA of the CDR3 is TGTGCCAGCAGCCATGGACTAGCGGGCGAGCAGTTCTTC.

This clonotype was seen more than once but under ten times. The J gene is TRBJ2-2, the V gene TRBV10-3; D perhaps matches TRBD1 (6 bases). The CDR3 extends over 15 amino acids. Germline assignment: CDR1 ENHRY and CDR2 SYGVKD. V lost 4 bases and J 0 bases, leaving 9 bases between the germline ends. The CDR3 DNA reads TGTGCCATCAGTGGAGGGACAACGAACACCGGGGAGCTGTTTTTT. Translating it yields CAISGGTTNTGELFF.